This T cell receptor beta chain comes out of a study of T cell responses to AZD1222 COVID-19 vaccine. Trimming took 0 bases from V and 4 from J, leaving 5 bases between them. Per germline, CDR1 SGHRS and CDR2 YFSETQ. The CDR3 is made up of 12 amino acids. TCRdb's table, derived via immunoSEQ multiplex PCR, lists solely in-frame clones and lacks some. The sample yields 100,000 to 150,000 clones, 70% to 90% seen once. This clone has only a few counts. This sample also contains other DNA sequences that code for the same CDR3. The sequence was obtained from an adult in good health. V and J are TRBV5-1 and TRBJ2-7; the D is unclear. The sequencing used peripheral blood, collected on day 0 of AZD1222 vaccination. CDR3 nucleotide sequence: TGCGCCAGCAGCTTGGAGGGTTACGAGCAGTACTTC. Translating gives CASSLEGYEQYF.